This T cell receptor (beta chain) was sequenced in a study of cytomegalovirus exposure and HLA in healthy donors. Study results and limitations: Previously analyzed data showed that most TCR beta V segments were productive at a frequency of about 90% or about 30%. Later findings reportedly placed an Asian-associated ancestry cluster below the approximately 650-donor mean for N-insertions.

The germline CDR1 and CDR2 sequences are SGHAT and FQNNGV. V was cut by 5 bases and J by 3 bases, with 13 bases left in between. The CDR3 consists of 14 residues. Regarding this clone: Antigen specificity is unknown.

Nominally healthy donors were sampled, though unrecorded immune exposures were likely. Primers included in the PCR were 60 Vbeta and 13 Jbeta primers. Assay used: immunoSEQ multiplex PCR; TCRdb lists only in-frame clones, some missing. This sample yields 150,000 to 200,000 clones, of which 78% are seen a single time; 7% belongs to the top ten. The sequenced material came from PBMCs. This TCR came from a woman in her thirties or forties in good health and CMV-seropositive. The chain has TRBV11-2 and TRBJ2-5; D is perhaps TRBD1 (6 bases). Written as DNA, the CDR3 is TGTGCCAGCAGCCAGGGGATATCTAAAGAGACCCAGTACTTC. It encodes CASSQGISKETQYF.